One and the same sample provided the 14 T cell receptor beta chains below, sequenced in a study of blood T cell repertoires in COVID-19. Generated by immunoSEQ multiplex PCR, the TCRdb table keeps only in-frame clones and is missing some. The sample records around 82,000 clones, 75% to 95% being singletons. Sequenced: peripheral blood. These receptors were taken from a human donor in a cohort sampled during active COVID-19.

The rearrangement links TRBV2 to TRBJ1-5; D is unresolved. Deletions cut 6 bases from V and 0 bases from J, with 12 bases between. The CDR3 has 15 residues. Per the germline V gene, CDR1 is SNHLY and CDR2 is FYNNEI. The CDR3 sequence is CASSRDTYSNQPQHF. CDR3 nucleotides: TGTGCCAGCAGCCGCGACACATATAGCAATCAGCCCCAGCATTTT.

This chain connects TRBV29-1 to TRBJ1-1, with D tentatively TRBD1 (5 bases). The CDR3 runs to 12 residues. V lost 6 bases and J lost 1, with 9 bases in between. Germline CDR1 reads SQVTM; CDR2 reads ANQGSEA. The CDR3 DNA reads TGCAGCGTCGGCAGGGAGAACACTGAAGCTTTCTTT. Its translation is CSVGRENTEAFF.

The rearrangement joins TRBV7-2 to TRBJ1-2; weak D call: TRBD1 (5 bases). The ends were cut back, 1 base at V and 0 bases at J, with 6 bases in the middle. Germline assignment: CDR1 SGHTA and CDR2 FQGNSA. This CDR3 contains 14 residues. The CDR3 region has the DNA TGTGCCAGCAGCTTAGGGACAACTAACTATGGCTACACCTTC. This sequence encodes CASSLGTTNYGYTF.

V is TRBV28 and J is TRBJ2-3, with TRBD1 identical over 7 bases. Germline CDR1 and CDR2: MDHEN and SYDVKM. This CDR3 contains 15 residues. The junction had 11 bases not matched to a gene; V was cut back by 6 bases and J by 5 bases. The CDR3 region has the DNA TGTGCCAGCAGCACGCTGACAGGGCGAGTAGATACGCAGTATTTT. It yields the protein CASSTLTGRVDTQYF.

The rearrangement joins TRBV9 to TRBJ2-2; 8 bases are shared with TRBD2. Germline-derived CDR1 and CDR2 are SGDLS and YYNGEE. This CDR3 comprises 17 residues. Trimming cost V 2 bases and J 5 bases; bases outside gene matches: 11. DNA of the CDR3: TGTGCCAGCAGCGTGCAGGCCGGGGGGGCGAGAACCGGGGAGCTGTTTTTT. Translating it yields CASSVQAGGARTGELFF.

The V gene is TRBV30, the J gene TRBJ1-2; 7 bases line up with TRBD1. V lost 6 bases, J lost 4 bases, and 5 bases stayed unmatched. Germline V gene data show CDR1 as GTSNPN and CDR2 as SVGIG (reference sequence). There are 12 residues in the CDR3. CDR3 coding DNA: TGTGCCTGCCCCGGGACAGCCTATGGCTACACCTTC. As protein: CACPGTAYGYTF.

The sample holds a few counts of this clone. The genes are TRBV6-5 and TRBJ1-1, with a possible D match to TRBD1 (6 bases). There are 15 residues in the CDR3. V lost 7 bases to trimming and J lost 6 bases, with 21 bases between them. The germline V gene encodes CDR1 MNHEY and CDR2 SVGAGI. DNA of the CDR3: TGTGCCAGCAAGACACCTAGACAGGTGGTGTCTGAAGCTTTCTTT. Translation: CASKTPRQVVSEAFF.

The chain recombines TRBV11-2 with TRBJ1-3; no definite D call. Looked up from germline, CDR1 is SGHAT and CDR2 is FQNNGV. CDR3 length: 14 amino acids. V was pared by 5 bases and J by 3 bases, with 11 bases between. The CDR3 nucleotides are TGTGCCAGCAGCCCCGGGGTAATTGGAAACACCATATATTTT. Amino acid sequence: CASSPGVIGNTIYF. The whole variable domain, remainder taken from reference TRBV11-2 and TRBJ1-3, is EAGVAQSPRYKIIEKRQSVAFWCNPISGHATLYWYQQILGQGPKLLIQFQNNGVVDDSQLPKDRFSAERLKGVDSTLKIQPAKLEDSAVYLCASSPGVIGNTIYFGEGSWLTVV.

This sequence joins TRBV24-1 and TRBJ2-6; D might be TRBD2 (6 bases). Germline V gene lookup returns CDR1 KGHDR and CDR2 SFDVKD. This CDR3 is 14 amino acids long. Trimming pared 5 bases from V and 2 bases from J, leaving 6 bases between. The CDR3, as DNA: TGTGCCACCAGTGGGGGGGCTGGGGCCAACGTCCTGACTTTC. This encodes CATSGGAGANVLTF.

J is TRBJ1-2 and V is TRBV7-2, with D maybe TRBD1 (5 bases). Germline CDR1 and CDR2: SGHTA and FQGNSA. The V end was cut by 5 bases, the J end by 0 bases, with 16 bases between. The CDR3 is made up of 16 amino acids. CDR3 bases: TGTGCCAGCAGCCCGTCCGCAGGGTATGCTAACTATGGCTACACCTTC. Translated, it gives CASSPSAGYANYGYTF.

This chain uses TRBV6-5 with TRBJ2-7; 8 nucleotides line up with TRBD1. V shed 6 bases, J shed 7 bases, and the junction held 14 bases outside the gene matches. Per germline, CDR1 MNHEY and CDR2 SVGAGI. The CDR3 is 15 amino acids. CDR3 sequence reads: CASRPTDRAEKEQYF. CDR3 DNA sequence: TGTGCCAGCAGACCAACGGACAGGGCGGAAAAGGAGCAGTACTTC.

This chain connects TRBV9 to TRBJ2-3; 11 bases agree with TRBD2. There are 15 residues in the CDR3. Germline V gene lookup returns CDR1 SGDLS and CDR2 YYNGEE. V was pared by 4 bases and J by 4 bases, with 5 bases of the junction left unmatched. CDR3 sequence reads: CASSPSGGISDTQYF. In DNA, the CDR3 is TGTGCCAGCAGCCCTAGCGGGGGGATTTCAGATACGCAGTATTTT. The whole variable domain, remainder taken from reference TRBV9 and TRBJ2-3, is DSGVTQTPKHLITATGQRVTLRCSPRSGDLSVYWYQQSLDQGLQFLIQYYNGEERAKGNILERFSAQQFPDLHSELNLSSLELGDSALYFCASSPSGGISDTQYFGPGTRLTVL.

The V gene is TRBV6-2 or TRBV6-3, the J gene TRBJ2-3, with 15 nucleotides matching TRBD2. CDR1 and CDR2 (germline): MNHEY, SVGEGT. V dropped 6 bases and J dropped 1; count of bases not matched to a gene: 8. This CDR3 region has 18 residues. CDR3 sequence reads: CASSPGLAGGPGTDTQYF. In DNA form, the CDR3 reads TGTGCCAGCAGCCCCGGACTAGCGGGGGGGCCAGGCACAGATACGCAGTATTTT.

V gene TRBV10-3 combines with J gene TRBJ2-1, with 9 bases matching TRBD1. The J segment lost 0 bases and the V segment lost 4 bases, leaving 4 bases of the junction unmatched. Germline V CDR1 and CDR2: ENHRY, SYGVKD. The CDR3 extends over 16 amino acids. For the CDR3, the DNA is TGTGCCATCAGTGCCACAGGGGGCGGCTCCTACAATGAGCAGTTCTTC. Its translation: CAISATGGGSYNEQFF.